This TCR beta chain was sequenced in a study of cytomegalovirus exposure and HLA in healthy donors. Study-level points and caveats: In vitro checks showed that a few CMV-associated chains really do target CMV antigens. Earlier analysis looked at TCR beta V segments, and most were productive about 87% or about 30% of the time. Later analysis demonstrated an association between a missense DCLRE1C variant and TCR beta V- and J-gene trimming.

Concerning this clone: The target antigen is unknown.

The PCR used 60 Vbeta and 13 Jbeta primers. Assay used: immunoSEQ multiplex PCR; TCRdb lists only in-frame clones, some missing. The sample has 150,000 to 200,000 clones, roughly 80% seen once. V lost 6 bases, J lost 7 bases, and 10 bases lay in between. Germline CDR1 reads MDHEN; CDR2 reads SYDVKM. This CDR3 contains 12 residues. The chain joins TRBV28 to TRBJ1-5; D remains ambiguous. The clonotype comes from a female donor in good health and CMV-seronegative. Sequenced material: PBMCs. CDR3 residues: CASSRHPQPQHF. Here the CDR3 DNA reads TGTGCCAGCAGCCGACACCCCCAGCCCCAGCATTTT. The entire variable domain, with the rest obtained from reference TRBV28 and TRBJ1-5, is as follows: DVKVTQSSRYLVKRTGEKVFLECVQDMDHENMFWYRQDPGLGLRLIYFSYDVKMKEKGDIPEGYSVSREKKERFSLILESASTNQTSMYLCASSRHPQPQHFGDGTRLSIL.